This T cell receptor beta chain was identified during a study of cytomegalovirus exposure and HLA in healthy donors. As regards this clone: Its antigen remains unidentified.

The germline V gene encodes CDR1 GTSNPN and CDR2 SVGIG (reference sequence). The CDR3 covers 14 residues. V gave up 2 bases and J gave up 3 bases, with 11 bases separating them. Broader study findings: In vitro work confirmed that a few CMV-associated chains recognize CMV antigens. In presence/absence analyses, roughly uniform sequencing depth across donors was assumed.

PCR was performed using 60 Vbeta and 13 Jbeta primers. This table comes from immunoSEQ multiplex PCR, and its TCRdb copy is limited to in-frame clones, with some not included. The sample records 150,000 to 200,000 clones, 82% being singletons. The chain couples TRBV30 to TRBJ1-3; D might be TRBD1 (5 bases). The TCR originated in a girl between 5 and 17 years old in good health and CMV-seropositive. Sequenced sample: PBMCs. CDR3 in DNA: TGTGCCTGGAGTCCCGACAGCATTGGAAACACCATATATTTT. This translates into CAWSPDSIGNTIYF.